The text below deals with one T cell receptor (beta chain). Antigen specificity is unknown. CDR3 length equals 15 residues. Germline V gives CDR1 KGHSH, CDR2 LQKENI. V was shortened by 6 bases and J by 0 bases, with 12 bases between the two germline ends. The entry originates in a study of T cell responses to AZD1222 COVID-19 vaccine. The study's findings and limits: Spike-specific TCR breadth and depth rose after two AZD1222 doses. Seropositivity was recorded at baseline in only five to seven AZD1222 recipients.

Clones were sequenced by immunoSEQ multiplex PCR, and TCRdb holds only the in-frame ones, with some missing. The sample includes roughly 140,000 clones, more than 75% seen only once; the top ten take 1.9%. The rearrangement links TRBV18 to TRBJ1-5; possibly TRBD1 for D (6 bases). Here the sequenced sample was peripheral blood, taken 28 days after the second AZD1222 dose. The sequence was obtained from an adult who received the AZD1222 COVID-19 vaccine. The CDR3 reads CASSTDRNSNQPQHF. The CDR3, as DNA: TGTGCCAGCTCTACGGACAGAAATAGCAATCAGCCCCAGCATTTT.